This T cell receptor (beta chain) was recorded in a study of sequential checkpoint blockade in melanoma. TCRdb keeps only in-frame clones here, not all; method: immunoSEQ multiplex PCR. The sample includes roughly 36,000 clones, roughly 32% of them seen just once. This clone has just a few counts. Treatment noted: randomized to nivolumab then ipilimumab (arm A) or the reverse (arm B). None of the patients previously received DNA-damaging chemotherapy. The specimen comprised tumor tissue (inferred from file names), sampled from a patient given nivolumab and ipilimumab in sequence. The source is a human donor with melanoma.

The CDR3 reads CASFFSGLDSNQPQHF. CDR3 bases: TGTGCCAGCTTTTTTTCGGGATTGGATAGCAATCAGCCCCAGCATTTT. J is TRBJ1-5 and V is TRBV11-3; D remains unclear. Germline CDR1 is SGHNT and CDR2 is YENEEA. CDR3 length equals 16 residues. V was clipped by 8 bases and J by 0 bases, with 17 bases between them.